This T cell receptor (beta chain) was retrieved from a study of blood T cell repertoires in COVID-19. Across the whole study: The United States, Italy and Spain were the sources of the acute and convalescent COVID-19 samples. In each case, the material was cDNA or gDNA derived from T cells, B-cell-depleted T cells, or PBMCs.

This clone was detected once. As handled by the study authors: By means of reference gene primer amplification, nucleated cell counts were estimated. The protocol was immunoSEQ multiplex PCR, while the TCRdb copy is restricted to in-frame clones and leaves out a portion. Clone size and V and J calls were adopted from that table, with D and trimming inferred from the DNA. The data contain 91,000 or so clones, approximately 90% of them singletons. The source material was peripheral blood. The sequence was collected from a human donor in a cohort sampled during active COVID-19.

Here the CDR3 reads CASSPSGFTEAFF. The CDR3 DNA sequence: TGTGCCAGCTCACCATCCGGGTTCACTGAAGCTTTCTTT. The J gene is TRBJ1-1, the V gene TRBV18; no clear D. Between the trimmed V and J ends, which lost 2 bases and 4 bases, there was a span of 8 bases. The CDR3 has 13 amino acids. In germline, CDR1 is KGHSH, CDR2 LQKENI.